This note documents a single T cell receptor beta chain sequence. Its specificity is unknown. These data originate in a study of CD8 T cells in Susac syndrome. Study-level points and caveats: Within Susac syndrome CD4+ T cell repertoires, clonal expansion was not evident.

The germline V gene encodes CDR1 DFQATT and CDR2 SNEGSKA (reference sequence). CDR3 length equals 14 residues. V lost 7 bases and J lost 4, with 19 bases in between. An input of 0.5 to 1 ug of RNA was subjected to reverse transcription using random hexamers. TCRdb itself ran the immunoSEQ multiplex PCR reads through MiXCR, one entry per CDR3 protein. Seen here are tens of thousands of distinct CDR3 sequences, roughly 94% observed once, and the top ten hold about 0.28%. The chain joins TRBV20-1 to TRBJ1-1; D is unresolved. Sequencing was performed on CD4+ T cells from PBMCs. The sequence came from a human donor with Susac syndrome. The CDR3 coding sequence is TGCAGTGTTTTGGCGCCCCGAGGTCGCACTGAAGCTTTCTTT. Its protein is CSVLAPRGRTEAFF.